The source of this TCR beta chain is a study of response to subunit inactivated influenza vaccine. Germline V gene data show CDR1 as SGHVS and CDR2 as FNYEAQ. The trim removed 6 bases at V and 7 bases at J, leaving 8 bases unmatched. This CDR3 is built from 15 residues. One entry per CDR3 protein, called by TCRdb with MiXCR from the RT-PCR reads. The sample yields hundreds of thousands of distinct CDR3 sequences, 14% seen once. Sequences were derived from PBMCs from blood, sampled 14 days before vaccination. The receptor's source is a man aged 50 to 60 who received an inactivated influenza vaccine. The chain employs TRBV7-6 and TRBJ2-2; 10 nucleotides agree with TRBD2. The CDR3 coding sequence is TGTGCCAGCAGTCGAGCGGCTAGCGGGAGCGGGGAGCTGTTTTTT. Its translation: CASSRAASGSGELFF.